This T cell receptor beta chain was retrieved from a study of blood T cell repertoires in COVID-19. The repertoire was sequenced with immunoSEQ multiplex PCR; TCRdb's copy has only in-frame clones and lacks some. Of 88,000 or so clones in the sample, around nine tenths were seen once. This clone was counted once. The CDR3 runs 14 residues. Unmatched junction bases numbered 10, after V lost 5 bases and J lost 8 bases. Germline assignment: CDR1 MDHEN and CDR2 SYDVKM. What was sequenced was PBMCs or T cells enriched from blood (not recorded which). The sequence derives from a woman aged 50 to 65 with acute COVID-19. The chain is built from TRBV28 and TRBJ1-2; 8 bases map to TRBD1. The CDR3 DNA reads TGTGCCAGCAGTCCGGACCAGGGGGCCCGCGGCTACACCTTC. This sequence encodes CASSPDQGARGYTF.